The table lists the clone carrying this T cell receptor beta chain with a few counts. V gave up 8 bases and J gave up 4 bases; unmatched junction bases: 7. There are 13 residues in the CDR3. The germline CDR1 and CDR2 sequences are SGHTA and FQGNSA. This entry belongs to a study of T cell repertoires in cytomegalovirus infection. TCRdb analysed the reads with MiXCR anew, one entry per CDR3 protein. The table has hundreds of thousands of distinct CDR3 sequences, approximately 40% seen once. This TCR was recovered from a human donor in good health (CMV status not recorded). Some clones in this sample may be carry-over from other donors' samples. Sample: PBMCs. The chain joins TRBV7-2 to TRBJ1-2; 7 bases are a match to TRBD1. The CDR3 nucleotides are TGTGCCAGCCCCCCTCGGGACAGCTATGGCTACACCTTC. This gives the protein CASPPRDSYGYTF.